The following is a TCR beta chain sequence with its context. Which antigen it targets is not known. There are no base qualities to consult, and no much larger clone falls within one base. V loses 3 bases at its end and J loses 8 bases; junction bases beyond the gene matches: 8. The CDR3 contains 14 residues, cysteine and phenylalanine counted. The read is trimmed to its CDR3 DNA, 42 bases read in frame from base 1. As encoded in the germline V gene, CDR1 is SGHRS while CDR2 is YFSETQ. Using the deep immunoSEQ assay, multiplex PCR amplified TCR CDR3 regions from genomic DNA. Genomic DNA extracted from each cell subset was distributed evenly over all wells of several immunoSEQ 96-well plates, and each plate served as one replicate. For sorted subsets, each replicate PCR was loaded with 200 to 250 ng genomic DNA, equivalent to about 30,000 T cell genomes. The purified libraries were quantified using a Qubit 3.0 fluorometer, sized with a Bioanalyzer 2100, and then quantified again using the KAPA Library Quantification kit. Every immunoSEQ 96-well plate was sequenced on a separate single-read 150-cycle Illumina NextSeq 550 flow cell. The paper's processing steps were these. Because only junctional sequences without quality scores were contained in the immunoSEQ output, filtering matching that applied to full-length reads could not be performed. To assign V/J genes and CDR3, sequences were annotated using PyIR, a Python wrapper for IgBLAST v1.9, with IMGT germline references. Any read was removed if the V/J assignment was weak (E-value above 1e-6), the CDR3 was missing, or the read contained stop codons, out-of-frame junctions, or ambiguous translated residues. V3J clonotypes were defined as sequences sharing an identical inferred V gene, J gene, and CDR3 amino acid sequence. Percentage overlap between repertoires was calculated by dividing the number of shared unique clonotypes by the size of the smaller repertoire. Richness of each repertoire was evaluated using RTK rarefaction, the Chao1 estimator, and Recon v2.1 estimates of unobserved clonotypes. Generation probabilities for all TCRbeta clonotypes obtained by the gDNA method from several donors were computed using OLGA. Here the immuneACCESS table is served through TCRdb, limited to in-frame sequences with V and J called. Missing clones are a known gap in these copies; in checked studies unresolved V genes cover under half, and the rest lacks a known reason. The V and J calls and clone size are taken from that table; D and trimming were inferred from the DNA. The sample table records around 120,000 clones; about 67% of these occur just once. The ten largest clones represent 24% of the sample.

The sample belongs to a study of shared clonotypes between healthy human individuals (dated by TCRdb to the early 2020s). Background on the whole study: Three men and a couple of women, aged 18 to 49 years, made up the cohort. Between about 0.8 and 9.5 billion PBMCs per donor were obtained by leukapheresis. For each donor, three plates each were used for CD4 naive and CD4 memory, two plates were used for CD8 naive, and one plate was used for CD8 memory. To increase sequencing depth and limit assay-specific biases, different laboratories used diverse techniques to prepare libraries and sequence TCR repertoires. To estimate repertoire size and how much clonotype sharing occurs between individuals, the study deeply sequenced the blood TCR repertoires of about five healthy adults. Overall study outcomes, separate from this receptor: Sampling was restricted to blood, and TCR repertoires in tissues likely differ from the TCR repertoires found in blood. Naive subsets generally had larger estimated clonotype richness than memory subsets. Pairwise subsampling led to the expectation that sequencing depth would affect the degree of clonotype sharing among donors. Clonotypes shared by all four sorted-subset donors showed higher generation probabilities than non-shared clonotypes. When several donors were compared, the shared fraction of clonotypes was around 5.1% for naive CD4, 3.5% to 4% for naive CD8, 2.3% for memory CD4, and approximately 0.4% for memory CD8. The small number of donors limited the genetic and exposure-history diversity represented. Incomplete sequencing was indicated by rarefaction of sorted-subset datasets, despite the large sequencing depth.

The donors were healthy, HIV-negative adults who had no recently reported acute infections or vaccinations. Every donor was a Caucasian adult living in Nashville, Tennessee, USA. CD8 memory samples combined magnetically selected CD45RO+ cells with CCR7-negative CD45RA+ effector memory (TemRA) cells. Blood was obtained by leukapheresis, after which PBMCs were separated by Ficoll-Histopaque density gradient centrifugation and cryopreserved in liquid nitrogen vapor phase. Analytical flow cytometry was used to check the purity and quantity of every magnetically sorted T cell population. Genomic DNA was isolated from every sorted fraction and measured by UV absorbance on a Nanodrop 2000c.

The TCR originated in a woman aged 25 to 39 in good health. Sequenced sample: memory CD8+ T cells sorted from blood. The sample's cell subset or site label, decoded: CD45RO+ cells pooled with CCR7-negative TemRA cells. In this chain, TRBV5-1 is recombined with TRBJ2-3; 8 bases in the middle match TRBD1. The encoded CDR3 is CASSSGQGLGTQYF. The nucleotide sequence reads TGCGCCAGCAGCTCCGGACAGGGATTAGGTACGCAGTATTTT. The entire variable domain, with the stretches around the CDR3 drawn from the reference TRBV5-1 and TRBJ2-3 proteins, is KAGVTQTPRYLIKTRGQQVTLSCSPISGHRSVSWYQQTPGQGLQFLFEYFSETQRNKGNFPGRFSGRQFSNSRSEMNVSTLELGDSALYLCASSSGQGLGTQYFGPGTRLTVL.